This TCR beta chain emerged from a study of vaccination and CD4 T cells after COVID-19. Study background: Convalescents were six males and four females, two of them Hispanic. Vaccinees got either two BNT162b2 doses or two mRNA-1273 doses.

An Oncomine TCR Beta short-read assay was used to sequence the DNA from cultured CD4+ T cells. Using its own MiXCR run on the PCR reads, TCRdb lists one record per CDR3 protein. Of about 11,000 distinct CDR3 sequences detected, over 60% appear once; the ten largest clones hold approximately 20%. V dropped 6 bases and J dropped 6 bases, with 23 bases sitting between them. In germline, CDR1 is SEHNR, CDR2 FQNEAQ (reference sequence). CDR3 length equals 16 residues. Regarding treatment: approximately 11-day PBMC culture with coronavirus spike peptide pools or control peptides (ViraFEST assay). On this clonotype: Its antigen is still unknown.

Sequenced material: CD4+ T cells from blood, cultured in vitro. The chain combines TRBV7-9 with TRBJ1-1; D possibly corresponds to TRBD1 (5 bases). This receptor was identified in a human donor who had recovered from COVID-19. CDR3 amino acids: CASSSADIGFSPEAFF. Here the CDR3 DNA reads TGTGCCAGCAGTTCGGCGGACATTGGGTTTTCACCTGAAGCTTTCTTT. Supplemented by reference TRBV7-9 and TRBJ1-1, the full variable domain reads DTGVSQNPRHKITKRGQNVTFRCDPISEHNRLYWYRQTLGQGPEFLTYFQNEAQLEKSRLLSDRFSAERPKGSFSTLEIQRTEQGDSAMYLCASSSADIGFSPEAFFGQGTRLTVV.